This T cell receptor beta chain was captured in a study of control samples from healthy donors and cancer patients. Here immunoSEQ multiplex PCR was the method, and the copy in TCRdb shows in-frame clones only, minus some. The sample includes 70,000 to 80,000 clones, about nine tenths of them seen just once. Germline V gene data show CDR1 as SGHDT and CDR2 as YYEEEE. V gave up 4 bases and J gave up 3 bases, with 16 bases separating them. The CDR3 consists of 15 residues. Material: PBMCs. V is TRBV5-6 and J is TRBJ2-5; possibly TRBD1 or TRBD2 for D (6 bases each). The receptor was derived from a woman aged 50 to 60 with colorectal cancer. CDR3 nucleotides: TGTGCCAGCAGCCTAGCCACGGGGGCCAAAGAGACCCAGTACTTC. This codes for CASSLATGAKETQYF.